This is a list of T cell receptor beta chains from one sample in a study of OX40 agonist ivuxolimab in advanced cancers. Only in-frame clones appear in the TCRdb table, and some are missing; sequencing was by immunoSEQ multiplex PCR. The table shows 65,000 to 85,000 clones, with 85% occurring only once. The sequencing used CD4+ or CD8+ T cells sorted from blood, collected in a trial of the OX40 agonist ivuxolimab. These receptors were taken from an adult with an advanced solid tumor such as melanoma, head and neck, liver or kidney cancer. Each CDR3 is given with its conserved first and last residue. The order of the fields is J gene, D gene, V gene, clone size, CDR3 DNA, CDR3 protein. The D gene is left open where the match is weak. Where a row states a size, it is once, few, many or the class of an expanded clone; other rows omit it.

TRBJ1-1 NA TRBV19 few TGTGCCAGTAGTGTAAAGCGGGACGCCAAATCTTTCTTT CASSVKRDAKSFF
TRBJ2-5 TRBD2 TRBV5-4 NA TGTGCCAGCAGCTTACGACTAGCGGGGTTAGAGACCCAGTACTTC CASSLRLAGLETQYF
TRBJ1-2 NA TRBV6-1 NA TGTGCCAGCAGTGACGGAAGAGTCTATGGCTACACCTTC CASSDGRVYGYTF
TRBJ1-2 NA TRBV14 NA TGTGCCAGGGCTCCGGCACAGGGCTATGGCTACACCTTC CARAPAQGYGYTF
TRBJ1-1 NA TRBV6-1 NA TGTGCCAGCACCCCGACAGCAATTGACACTGAAGCTTTCTTT CASTPTAIDTEAFF
TRBJ2-5 NA TRBV7-2 NA TGTGCCAGCACCTTAAGACAGCGGGCGGGAGAGACCCAGTACTTC CASTLRQRAGETQYF
TRBJ1-6 NA TRBV6-5 NA TGTGCCAGCAGTTACTCCCGAGGGCCCCTTAATTCACCCCTCCACTTT CASSYSRGPLNSPLHF
TRBJ1-3 NA TRBV21-1 NA TGTGCCAGCAGCAAACACAGGGGCCCGGGAAACACCATATATTTT CASSKHRGPGNTIYF
TRBJ1-1 NA TRBV6-6 NA TGTGCCAGCAGTTTCCGGTTAACTGAAGCTTTCTTT CASSFRLTEAFF
TRBJ1-5 TRBD1 TRBV30 NA TGTGCCTGGAGCCAGGGACAGGGGTACCAGCCCCAGCATTTT CAWSQGQGYQPQHF
TRBJ2-7 TRBD2 TRBV7-9 NA TGTGCCAGCAGCTGGCTCTCTGGGACTAGCTCCCACGAGCAGTACTTC CASSWLSGTSSHEQYF
TRBJ1-6 TRBD1 TRBV11-2 once TGTGCCAGCAGCTTAAAGGGGGCCAGTTCACCCCTCCACTTT CASSLKGASSPLHF
TRBJ2-1 TRBD1 TRBV11-3 NA TGTGCCAGCAGCCCACTGACAGGGGGAGCGGTCAATGAGCAGTTCTTC CASSPLTGGAVNEQFF
TRBJ2-1 TRBD2 TRBV29-1 NA TGCAGCGTTGTAGCGGGAGCGAGGGGCCGGGAGCAGTTCTTC CSVVAGARGREQFF
TRBJ2-7 NA TRBV11-2 once TGTGCCAGCAGCCCCAGCTCCTACGAGCAGTACTTC CASSPSSYEQYF
TRBJ2-4 NA TRBV5-5 once TGTGCCAGCACCTACCTCGGGGTGGGGGGACTAGCCAAAAACATTCAGTACTTC CASTYLGVGGLAKNIQYF
TRBJ1-4 NA TRBV28 NA TGTGCCAGCAGCGCCGGGGGGGGTACTAATGAAAAACTGTTTTTT CASSAGGGTNEKLFF
TRBJ2-3 TRBD1 TRBV5-1 NA TGCGCCAGCAGCTTGGAGGGGGCTAGGGCAGATACGCAGTATTTT CASSLEGARADTQYF
TRBJ1-2 TRBD1 TRBV28 NA TGTGCCAGCAGTCCCCCCGGGACAGGGTTTGGCTACACCTTC CASSPPGTGFGYTF
TRBJ2-5 NA TRBV19 NA TGTGCCAGTAGTATAGCAGGCGGGGCCCAAGAGACCCAGTACTTC CASSIAGGAQETQYF
TRBJ2-1 TRBD2 TRBV19 NA TGTGCCAGTAGGATTAGCGGGGGGGCGTACAATGAGCAGTTCTTC CASRISGGAYNEQFF
TRBJ2-7 NA TRBV11-2 once TGTGCCAGCAGCTTATCTCTCCTTGGGAGGTACTCCTACGAGCAGTACTTC CASSLSLLGRYSYEQYF
TRBJ2-4 TRBD2 TRBV7-3 NA TGTGCCAGCAGCTCAGGACTAGCGGGAGGGCCGAACATTCAGTACTTC CASSSGLAGGPNIQYF
TRBJ2-7 NA TRBV6-5 NA TGTGCCAGCAGTTACGGCGATCCGGGGAATTACGAGCAGTACTTC CASSYGDPGNYEQYF
TRBJ2-2 TRBD2 TRBV30 NA TGTGCCTGTCCTCCGGGGGGGGGAAACACCGGGGAGCTGTTTTTT CACPPGGGNTGELFF